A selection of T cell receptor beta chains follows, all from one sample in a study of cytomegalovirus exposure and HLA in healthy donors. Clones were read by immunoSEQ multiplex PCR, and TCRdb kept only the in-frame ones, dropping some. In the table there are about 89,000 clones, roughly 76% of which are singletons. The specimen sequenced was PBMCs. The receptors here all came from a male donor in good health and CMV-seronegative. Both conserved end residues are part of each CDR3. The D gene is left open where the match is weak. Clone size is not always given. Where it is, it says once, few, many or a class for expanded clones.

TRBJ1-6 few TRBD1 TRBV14 CASSQPGTGGNSPLHF TGTGCCAGCAGCCAACCCGGGACAGGTGGAAATTCACCCCTCCACTTT
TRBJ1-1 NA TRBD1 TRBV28 CASSLDRVTEAFF TGTGCCAGCAGTTTGGACAGGGTCACTGAAGCTTTCTTT
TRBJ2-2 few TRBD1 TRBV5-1 CASSPTGQGATGELFF TGCGCCAGCAGCCCGACTGGACAGGGCGCCACCGGGGAGCTGTTTTTT
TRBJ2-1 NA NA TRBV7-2 CASSLYHYTYNEQFF TGTGCCAGCAGCTTATATCACTATACCTACAATGAGCAGTTCTTC
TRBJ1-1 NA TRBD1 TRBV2 CASSPTGGGNTEAFF TGTGCCAGCAGTCCGACAGGGGGAGGTAACACTGAAGCTTTCTTT
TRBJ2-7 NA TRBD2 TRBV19 CASSNLAGGSSYEQYF TGTGCCAGTAGTAACCTAGCGGGAGGTTCATCCTACGAGCAGTACTTC
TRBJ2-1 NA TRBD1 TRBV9 CASSVSGQSSYNEQFF TGTGCCAGCAGCGTATCGGGACAGAGCTCCTACAATGAGCAGTTCTTC
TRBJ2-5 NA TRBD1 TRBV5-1 CASSSGQGKETQYF TGCGCCAGCAGCTCAGGACAGGGAAAAGAGACCCAGTACTTC
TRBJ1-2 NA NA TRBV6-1 CASSEDGFYGYTF TGTGCCAGCAGTGAAGATGGCTTCTATGGCTACACCTTC
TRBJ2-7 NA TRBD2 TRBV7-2 CASSTKLAGASYEQYF TGTGCCAGCAGCACCAAACTAGCGGGGGCTTCCTACGAGCAGTACTTC
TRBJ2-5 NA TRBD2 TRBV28 CASRLAGETQYF TGTGCCAGCAGACTAGCGGGCGAGACCCAGTACTTC
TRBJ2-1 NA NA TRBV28 CASSFQAGSSYNEQFF TGTGCCAGCAGTTTTCAAGCGGGTAGCTCCTACAATGAGCAGTTCTTC
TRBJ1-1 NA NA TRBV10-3 CAISESPNTEAFF TGTGCCATCAGTGAGTCCCCTAACACTGAAGCTTTCTTT
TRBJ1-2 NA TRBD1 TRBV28 CASSLDRELLGFFYGYTF TGTGCCAGCAGTTTGGACAGGGAACTGCTAGGGTTTTTCTATGGCTACACCTTC
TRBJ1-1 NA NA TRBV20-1 CSARQTGEAFF TGCAGTGCTAGACAGACAGGAGAAGCTTTCTTT
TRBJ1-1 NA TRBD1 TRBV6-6 CASRGGRYTEAFF TGTGCCAGCAGAGGGGGCCGATACACTGAAGCTTTCTTT
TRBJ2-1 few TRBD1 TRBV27 CASSSSDRVTVGEQFF TGTGCCAGCAGCTCCTCCGACAGGGTGACGGTGGGTGAGCAGTTCTTC
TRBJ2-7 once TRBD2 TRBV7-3 CASSLGLAGDYEQYF TGTGCCAGCAGCTTAGGACTAGCGGGGGACTACGAGCAGTACTTC
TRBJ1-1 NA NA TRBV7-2 CASSARRGKGATEAFF TGTGCCAGCAGCGCCAGACGGGGAAAAGGCGCGACTGAAGCTTTCTTT
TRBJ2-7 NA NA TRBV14 CASSQDRIGSSYEQYF TGTGCCAGCAGCCAAGATCGAATCGGGAGCTCCTACGAGCAGTACTTC
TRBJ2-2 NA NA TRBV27 CASSRNTGELFF TGTGCCAGCAGCCGGAACACCGGGGAGCTGTTTTTT
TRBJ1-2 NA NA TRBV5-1 CASSSQPTGSKGYTF TGCGCCAGCAGCTCCCAACCGACAGGTAGTAAGGGCTACACCTTC
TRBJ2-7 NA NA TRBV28 CASTFSGDSAWLYF TGTGCCAGCACCTTTTCGGGGGACTCGGCCTGGCTGTACTTC
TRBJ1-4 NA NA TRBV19 CASSTLVPGPDWGKLFF TGTGCCAGTAGTACACTCGTCCCGGGCCCTGATTGGGGCAAACTGTTTTTT
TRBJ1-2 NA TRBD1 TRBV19 CASTTTGGRSGYTF TGTGCCAGTACCACCACAGGGGGCCGCTCTGGCTACACCTTC
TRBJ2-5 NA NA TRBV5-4 CASSLGAGETQYF TGTGCCAGCAGCTTGGGCGCAGGGGAGACCCAGTACTTC
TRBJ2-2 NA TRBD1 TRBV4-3 CASSQETGFQGHGELFF TGCGCCAGCAGCCAGGAGACAGGGTTCCAGGGACACGGGGAGCTGTTTTTT
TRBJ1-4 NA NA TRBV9 CASSVTEGLDEKLFF TGTGCCAGCAGCGTAACAGAGGGCCTCGATGAAAAACTGTTTTTT
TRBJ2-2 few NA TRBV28 CASSNTGKRAGELFF TGTGCCAGCAGTAACACAGGGAAAAGGGCCGGGGAGCTGTTTTTT
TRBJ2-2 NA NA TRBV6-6 CASSSTTGELFF TGTGCCAGCAGTTCGACAACCGGGGAGCTGTTTTTT
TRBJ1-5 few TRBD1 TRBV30 CAWKGRTGENQPQHF TGTGCCTGGAAAGGGCGGACAGGGGAAAATCAGCCCCAGCATTTT